The present TCR beta chain was sequenced within a study of cytomegalovirus exposure and HLA in healthy donors. Study conclusions and caveats: Cytomegalovirus association was assigned to about 150 TCR beta chains.

On this clone itself: No antigen is known for it.

Primers: 60 Vbeta forward and 13 Jbeta reverse. The table came from immunoSEQ multiplex PCR; TCRdb's copy has only in-frame clones and leaves some out. The sample consists of about 170,000 clones, 80% of them appearing once. Germline values: CDR1 LGHNA, CDR2 YSLEER. The ends were cut back, 1 base at V and 6 bases at J, with 16 bases in the middle. This CDR3 spans 15 amino acids. The sample comprised PBMCs. The source of this sequence is a woman aged 45 to 65 in good health and CMV-seropositive. The chain carries TRBV4-3 and TRBJ2-7; the D gene is possibly TRBD1 (6 bases). The CDR3 DNA follows: TGCGCCAGCAGCCAAGGGCCCCAGAGGGGGTCCGAGCAGTACTTC. Translation gives CASSQGPQRGSEQYF.